The clone carrying this T cell receptor beta chain turned up a few times. The antigen remains undetermined. At one end the junction does not follow the germline gene, possibly because of a read error. Germline lookup yields CDR1 MNHEY and CDR2 SMNVEV (reference sequence). CDR3 length: 10 amino acids. The data stem from a study of spatial heterogeneity in lung cancer. For the study at large: Among detected sequences, beta-chain ones consistently exceeded alpha-chain ones in number.

MiXCR was run by TCRdb on the 5' RACE reads, yielding one entry per CDR3 protein. Counted here are some 45,000 distinct CDR3 sequences, approximately 12% occurring once; the ten biggest clones make up roughly 45%. Study-wide points: Ubiquitous, expanded tumor-derived TCRs were more frequently observed in blood at resection than at follow-up.

The time point was: sample taken at primary tumor resection. Unsorted whole RNA samples from tumor, nontumor lung or frozen PBMC were sequenced. There were 72 donors, all of them untreated patients with early-stage non-small cell lung cancer. This sequence was found in a female donor with early-stage non-small cell lung cancer. The material sequenced was PBMCs, taken at surgery. This chain connects TRBV27 to TRBJ2-7; D is possibly TRBD1 (5 bases). In DNA form, the CDR3 reads TGTGCCAGCAGTCCGACAGCTCAGAGCTTC. Protein: CASSPTAQSF.